These T cell receptor beta chains were read from a single sample in a study of CD8 T cells in ankylosing spondylitis. TCRdb fed the 5' RACE reads into MiXCR, producing one record per CDR3 protein. The sample lists fewer than 250,000 distinct CDR3 sequences; more than 9% were seen once. The specimen sequenced was blood, either unsorted or a sorted T cell fraction (not recorded which). These receptors were collected from a male donor with ankylosing spondylitis or in good health (not recorded which). CDR3s include the opening cysteine and the closing phenylalanine or tryptophan.

V: TRBV27; J: TRBJ1-6; CDR3: CASSPTGGLRGNSPLHF
V: TRBV4-2; J: TRBJ1-1; CDR3: CASSAWQPNTEAFF
V: TRBV12-3/TRBV12-4; J: TRBJ2-3; CDR3: CASSLDVWGYTDTQYF
V: TRBV7-9; J: TRBJ2-1; CDR3: CASSFSSGGLLSNEQFF
V: TRBV3-1; J: TRBJ1-4; CDR3: CASSGNRGQNEKLFF
V: TRBV11-2; J: TRBJ1-4; CDR3: CASSFGIGEKLFF
V: TRBV20-1; J: TRBJ2-2; CDR3: CSAEGLASELNTGELFF
V: TRBV20-1; J: TRBJ1-1; CDR3: CSAPDDDTEAFF
V: TRBV3-1; J: TRBJ2-1; CDR3: CASSRDATKTGEQFF
V: TRBV10-3; J: TRBJ2-3; CDR3: CAISSSPSTDTQYF
V: TRBV11-2; J: TRBJ2-7; CDR3: CASSLEGGGAYEQYF
V: TRBV5-1; J: TRBJ2-3; CDR3: CASSLGQSDTQYF
V: TRBV9; J: TRBJ2-1; CDR3: CASSVEGEGGIEEQFF
V: TRBV6-1; J: TRBJ2-7; CDR3: CASSDSLAANYEQYF
V: TRBV3-1; J: TRBJ1-1; CDR3: CASSHRAEAFF
V: TRBV7-9; J: TRBJ2-7; CDR3: CASSSRDGVPYEQYF
V: TRBV20-1; J: TRBJ1-1; CDR3: CSAIRQNEAFF
V: TRBV20-1; J: TRBJ1-1; CDR3: CSAREVRTGTSNTEAFF
V: TRBV14; J: TRBJ2-1; CDR3: CASSQDRFQTNYNEQFF
V: TRBV7-3; J: TRBJ2-5; CDR3: CASSLTRAGGSQETQYF
V: TRBV12-3/TRBV12-4; J: TRBJ2-1; CDR3: CASSFGQAYEQFF
V: TRBV6-1; J: TRBJ2-5; CDR3: CATNGGTSPAETQYF
V: TRBV7-9; J: TRBJ1-1; CDR3: CASSTQAAGGTEAFF
V: TRBV7-2; J: TRBJ1-2; CDR3: CASSLELSGPHGYTF
V: TRBV20-1; J: TRBJ2-1; CDR3: CSARWGASSYNEQFF
V: TRBV5-1; J: TRBJ2-5; CDR3: CASSLTDSLGPQETQYF
V: TRBV24-1; J: TRBJ2-2; CDR3: CATSDPGQGVDTGELFF
V: TRBV5-1; J: TRBJ2-6; CDR3: CASSPGLDRSSGANVLTF
V: TRBV10-3; J: TRBJ2-3; CDR3: CAISTTLAADTQYF
V: TRBV5-6; J: TRBJ1-5; CDR3: CASSLVDRGKGQPQHF
V: TRBV7-8; J: TRBJ2-3; CDR3: CASSPGRGAQYF
V: TRBV15; J: TRBJ1-1; CDR3: CATSRARTQNTEAFF
V: TRBV7-2; J: TRBJ2-1; CDR3: CASSPRTGYNEQFF
V: TRBV12-3/TRBV12-4; J: TRBJ1-5; CDR3: CASRSSWDHNQPQHF
V: TRBV3-1; J: TRBJ2-3; CDR3: CASSQGAGGRTDTQYF